The 27 T cell receptor beta chains below come from one sample, sequenced in a study of blood T cell repertoires in COVID-19. Libraries were prepared by immunoSEQ multiplex PCR; TCRdb keeps only in-frame clonotypes and omits some of them. Here the sample spans approximately 210,000 clones, roughly 90% being singletons. The specimen sequenced was PBMCs or T cells enriched from blood (not recorded which). The receptors were sampled from a woman between 18 and 30 years old who had recovered from COVID-19.

The chain combines TRBV28 with TRBJ1-1; 10 nucleotides line up with TRBD1. The CDR3 loop spans 15 amino acids. J gave up 3 bases and V 4 bases, and 5 bases lay outside the gene matches. Per germline, CDR1 MDHEN and CDR2 SYDVKM. This CDR3 is CASSSGTGAYTEAFF. The CDR3 DNA sequence: TGTGCCAGCAGTTCGGGGACAGGGGCCTACACTGAAGCTTTCTTT. Filled out from reference TRBV28 and TRBJ1-1, the complete variable domain reads DVKVTQSSRYLVKRTGEKVFLECVQDMDHENMFWYRQDPGLGLRLIYFSYDVKMKEKGDIPEGYSVSREKKERFSLILESASTNQTSMYLCASSSGTGAYTEAFFGQGTRLTVV.

This chain uses TRBV28 with TRBJ1-1; TRBD1 aligns across 9 bases. This CDR3 is 15 amino acids long. The V gene's germline CDR1 is MDHEN and CDR2 SYDVKM. With 5 bases clipped from V and 4 bases from J, the junction kept 8 bases outside the gene matches. The CDR3 protein is CASSDTGTGRTEAFF. CDR3 bases: TGTGCCAGCAGTGATACCGGGACAGGGCGCACTGAAGCTTTCTTT.

This clone was seen a single time. The V and J genes are TRBV6-5 and TRBJ1-2; possible D gene TRBD1, 6 bases. The CDR3 totals 14 residues. Germline values: CDR1 MNHEY, CDR2 SVGAGI. V lost 0 bases to trimming and J lost 7 bases, with 12 bases between them. This chain's CDR3 is CASSYSGGQGGYTF. The CDR3 DNA is TGTGCCAGCAGTTACTCTGGGGGACAAGGTGGCTACACCTTC.

V and J are TRBV7-9 and TRBJ1-2; no clear D. The germline CDR1 and CDR2 sequences are SEHNR and FQNEAQ (reference sequence). The CDR3 extends over 15 amino acids. Trimming cost V 1 base and J 1 base, with 10 bases left between them. CDR3 in amino acids: CASSLDGGFNYGYTF. CDR3 bases: TGTGCCAGCAGCTTAGACGGCGGGTTTAACTATGGCTACACCTTC.

The rearrangement joins TRBV6-5 to TRBJ1-6; no reliable D call. V was clipped by 2 bases and J by 9 bases, with 5 bases between them. Germline V lookup: CDR1 MNHEY, CDR2 SVGAGI. This CDR3 has 12 residues. CDR3 loop: CASSYRGSPLHF. CDR3 DNA: TGTGCCAGCAGTTACCGGGGTTCACCCCTCCACTTT.

The rearrangement joins TRBV7-8 to TRBJ2-7; 9 bases line up with TRBD1. The CDR3 has 16 residues. CDR1 and CDR2 (germline): SGHVS, FQNEAQ. Losses at the gene ends were 5 bases for V and 2 bases for J; bases not matched to a gene: 10. CDR3 sequence: CASSTHRGPGAYEQYF. The DNA of the CDR3 is TGTGCCAGCAGCACCCACAGGGGGCCGGGGGCCTACGAGCAGTACTTC.

The rearrangement uses TRBV4-1 and TRBJ1-5, with D tentatively TRBD1 (6 bases). From germline, CDR1 is MGHRA and CDR2 YSYEKL. Between the trimmed V and J ends, which lost 0 bases and 4 bases, there was a span of 19 bases. This CDR3 contains 18 residues. In DNA, the CDR3 is TGCGCCAGCAGCCAAGACCCCTCCCTCCGGGACAAAAATCAGCCCCAGCATTTT. Translating gives CASSQDPSLRDKNQPQHF.

This clone was seen a few times. The V call is TRBV5-1, the J call TRBJ2-7, with 12 nucleotides matching TRBD1. The CDR3 sequence is 14 residues long. The germline V gene encodes CDR1 SGHRS and CDR2 YFSETQ. Unmatched junction bases numbered 5, after V lost 5 bases and J lost 5 bases. The CDR3, as DNA: TGCGCCAGCAGTTCCGGGACAGGGGGCGACGAGCAGTACTTC. It codes for CASSSGTGGDEQYF.

The chain links TRBV7-3 to TRBJ1-5; TRBD1 agrees at 10 bases. The CDR3 length is 18 residues. V was clipped by 6 bases and J by 4 bases; unmatched bases: 15. Germline V gene lookup returns CDR1 SGHTA and CDR2 FQGTGA. CDR3 in amino acids: CASSQKGEWDRGNQPQHF. The CDR3, as DNA: TGTGCCAGCAGTCAAAAAGGGGAATGGGACAGGGGAAATCAGCCCCAGCATTTT.

The chain links TRBV19 to TRBJ2-6; possible D gene TRBD2, 5 bases. Trimming took 2 bases from V and 2 from J, leaving 10 bases between them. In germline, CDR1 is LNHDA, CDR2 SQIVND (reference sequence). This CDR3 has 16 residues. DNA for the CDR3: TGTGCCAGTAGTATACCTCCCGGGGCTGGGGCCAACGTCCTGACTTTC. Protein product: CASSIPPGAGANVLTF.

This chain connects TRBV19 to TRBJ2-1, with D maybe TRBD2 (6 bases). Per the germline V gene, CDR1 is LNHDA and CDR2 is SQIVND (reference sequence). Between the trimmed V and J ends, which lost 5 bases and 3 bases, there was a span of 17 bases. The CDR3 extends over 16 amino acids. The chain's CDR3 is CASSPTLGTGYNEQFF. As DNA, the CDR3 is TGTGCCAGTAGTCCGACTTTAGGGACTGGCTACAATGAGCAGTTCTTC.

The chain recombines TRBV11-3 with TRBJ1-1; 8 nucleotides line up with TRBD1. Germline values: CDR1 SGHNT, CDR2 YENEEA. J gave up 8 bases and V 4 bases, and 6 bases lay outside the gene matches. The CDR3 extends over 13 amino acids. CDR3 amino acids: CASSSYRGSEAFF. As DNA, the CDR3 is TGTGCCAGCAGCTCATACAGGGGGAGCGAAGCTTTCTTT.

This sequence joins TRBV7-9 and TRBJ2-2; 10 positions match TRBD1. Germline V gene data show CDR1 as SEHNR and CDR2 as FQNEAQ (reference sequence). The length of the CDR3 is 16 residues. The ends lost 2 bases at V and 7 bases at J; junction bases unmatched: 7. CDR3 in DNA: TGTGCCAGCAGCTTAATGTCCGGGACAGGGGTCGGGGAGCTGTTTTTT. It encodes CASSLMSGTGVGELFF. The whole variable domain, filled in from reference TRBV7-9 and TRBJ2-2, reads DTGVSQNPRHKITKRGQNVTFRCDPISEHNRLYWYRQTLGQGPEFLTYFQNEAQLEKSRLLSDRFSAERPKGSFSTLEIQRTEQGDSAMYLCASSLMSGTGVGELFFGEGSRLTVL.

The chain is built from TRBV5-1 and TRBJ2-7, with 7 bases identical to TRBD2. This CDR3 has 15 residues. Per germline, CDR1 SGHRS and CDR2 YFSETQ. Trimming took 7 bases from V and 3 from J; bases not matched to a gene: 13. Written as DNA, the CDR3 is TGCGCCAGCGGGATCGGTGGTCCGGGAGGCTACGAGCAGTACTTC. Translated: CASGIGGPGGYEQYF.

The V gene is TRBV5-1, the J gene TRBJ2-7; D is possibly TRBD1 (5 bases). The V gene's germline CDR1 is SGHRS and CDR2 YFSETQ. Trimming took off 4 bases at V and 0 bases at J, with 5 bases between the two ends. CDR3 length: 12 amino acids. CDR3: CASSDSSYEQYF. The CDR3 DNA sequence: TGCGCCAGCAGCGACAGCTCCTACGAGCAGTACTTC.

The V call is TRBV7-3, the J call TRBJ2-1; no clear D. The CDR3 runs to 11 residues. The germline gives CDR1 SGHTA, CDR2 FQGTGA. The V end was cut by 5 bases, the J end by 8 bases, with 7 bases between. Written as DNA, the CDR3 is TGTGCCAGCAGCAATAGTTATGAGCAGTTCTTC. Encoded protein: CASSNSYEQFF.

The count of this clone is one. The chain links TRBV24-1 to TRBJ1-2, with D perhaps TRBD1 (6 bases). Germline CDR1 KGHDR, CDR2 SFDVKD. This CDR3 is 11 amino acids long. Trimming removed 5 bases at V and 8 bases at J, with 8 bases between. CDR3 region: CATSADRGYTF. As DNA, the CDR3 is TGTGCCACCAGTGCCGACAGGGGCTACACCTTC.

The V call is TRBV2, the J call TRBJ2-1; 8 bases align to TRBD1. The CDR3 runs to 13 residues. Germline-derived CDR1 and CDR2 are SNHLY and FYNNEI. The junction had 6 bases not matched to a gene; V was cut back by 7 bases and J by 7 bases. CDR3 amino acids: CASNGQGLNEQFF. Written as DNA, the CDR3 is TGTGCCAGCAACGGACAGGGTTTGAATGAGCAGTTCTTC.

CDR3 region: CAISDGGTSGNTIYF. CDR3 DNA sequence: TGTGCCATCAGTGACGGAGGGACCTCTGGAAACACCATATATTTT. The chain has TRBV10-3 and TRBJ1-3, with D possibly TRBD1 on 5 matching bases. Germline values: CDR1 ENHRY, CDR2 SYGVKD. The ends were cut back, 3 bases at V and 0 bases at J, with 9 bases in the middle. There are 15 residues in the CDR3.

This chain uses TRBV13 with TRBJ1-6, with 9 bases fitting TRBD1. CDR3 size: 15 residues. Germline V gene lookup returns CDR1 PRHDT and CDR2 FYEKMQ (reference sequence). V lost 4 bases, J lost 10 bases, and 8 bases stayed unmatched. The CDR3 DNA reads as TGTGCCAGCAGCTCACAGGGGGCAGGGAACTCACCCCTCCACTTT. It yields the protein CASSSQGAGNSPLHF.

The rearrangement links TRBV28 to TRBJ1-2, with D tentatively TRBD1 (6 bases). CDR1 MDHEN and CDR2 SYDVKM come from the germline V gene. V gave up 3 bases and J gave up 5 bases, with 13 bases separating them. CDR3 length equals 14 residues. CDR3 residues: CASSFKGHSYGYTF. The CDR3 DNA reads TGTGCCAGCAGTTTCAAGGGACACTCTTATGGCTACACCTTC.

The gene calls are TRBV7-9 and TRBJ2-3, with D perhaps TRBD2 (5 bases). Looked up from germline, CDR1 is SEHNR and CDR2 is FQNEAQ (reference sequence). Trimming took 1 base from V and 8 from J, leaving 13 bases between them. The CDR3 extends over 14 amino acids. CDR3 in amino acids: CASSLVASEGTQYF. As DNA, the CDR3 is TGTGCCAGCAGCTTAGTGGCGTCTGAGGGTACGCAGTATTTT. Supplemented by reference TRBV7-9 and TRBJ2-3, the full variable domain reads DTGVSQNPRHKITKRGQNVTFRCDPISEHNRLYWYRQTLGQGPEFLTYFQNEAQLEKSRLLSDRFSAERPKGSFSTLEIQRTEQGDSAMYLCASSLVASEGTQYFGPGTRLTVL.

This clone was seen only a few times. The V and J genes are TRBV4-1 and TRBJ1-1; D not certain. Germline V gene lookup returns CDR1 MGHRA and CDR2 YSYEKL. Deletions cut 8 bases from V and 1 base from J, with 8 bases between. The CDR3 totals 12 residues. CDR3 sequence reads: CASANRNTEAFF. The CDR3 DNA reads TGCGCCAGCGCAAACAGGAACACTGAAGCTTTCTTT.

The chain has TRBV6-4 and TRBJ1-6; D unresolved. V gave up 1 base and J gave up 0 bases, with 10 bases separating them. The CDR3 is 17 residues long. The germline V gene has CDR1 MRHNA and CDR2 SNTAGT. CDR3 region: CASSDCTTSSYNSPLHF. The CDR3 nucleotides read TGTGCCAGCAGTGACTGTACAACTAGCTCCTATAATTCACCCCTCCACTTT.

J is TRBJ2-1 and V is TRBV29-1, with 11 bases fitting TRBD2. Unmatched junction bases numbered 8, after V lost 7 bases and J lost 0 bases. Looked up from germline, CDR1 is SQVTM and CDR2 is ANQGSEA. The CDR3 covers 16 residues. The CDR3 here is CSGPTLAGGSYNEQFF. The CDR3 DNA is TGCAGCGGGCCCACGCTAGCGGGGGGCTCCTACAATGAGCAGTTCTTC.

The chain uses TRBV6-4 and TRBJ1-6, with a weak D call TRBD1 (5 bases). Trimming shortened V by 6 bases and J by 7 bases, and 16 bases separated the two germline ends. Germline V lookup: CDR1 MRHNA, CDR2 SNTAGT. The CDR3 has 15 residues. Here the CDR3 reads CASSSGQGQNSPLHF. The CDR3 DNA follows: TGTGCCAGCAGCTCAGGGCAGGGTCAAAATTCACCCCTCCACTTT.

Only a few counts were recorded for this clone. The chain carries TRBV25-1 and TRBJ1-6; 7 bases line up with TRBD1. The CDR3 length is 13 residues. The J segment lost 10 bases and the V segment lost 5 bases, leaving 5 bases of the junction unmatched. From germline, CDR1 is MGHDK and CDR2 SYGVNS. CDR3 region: CASSQGEYSPLHF. CDR3 sequence (DNA): TGTGCCAGCAGTCAGGGGGAGTACTCACCCCTCCACTTT.